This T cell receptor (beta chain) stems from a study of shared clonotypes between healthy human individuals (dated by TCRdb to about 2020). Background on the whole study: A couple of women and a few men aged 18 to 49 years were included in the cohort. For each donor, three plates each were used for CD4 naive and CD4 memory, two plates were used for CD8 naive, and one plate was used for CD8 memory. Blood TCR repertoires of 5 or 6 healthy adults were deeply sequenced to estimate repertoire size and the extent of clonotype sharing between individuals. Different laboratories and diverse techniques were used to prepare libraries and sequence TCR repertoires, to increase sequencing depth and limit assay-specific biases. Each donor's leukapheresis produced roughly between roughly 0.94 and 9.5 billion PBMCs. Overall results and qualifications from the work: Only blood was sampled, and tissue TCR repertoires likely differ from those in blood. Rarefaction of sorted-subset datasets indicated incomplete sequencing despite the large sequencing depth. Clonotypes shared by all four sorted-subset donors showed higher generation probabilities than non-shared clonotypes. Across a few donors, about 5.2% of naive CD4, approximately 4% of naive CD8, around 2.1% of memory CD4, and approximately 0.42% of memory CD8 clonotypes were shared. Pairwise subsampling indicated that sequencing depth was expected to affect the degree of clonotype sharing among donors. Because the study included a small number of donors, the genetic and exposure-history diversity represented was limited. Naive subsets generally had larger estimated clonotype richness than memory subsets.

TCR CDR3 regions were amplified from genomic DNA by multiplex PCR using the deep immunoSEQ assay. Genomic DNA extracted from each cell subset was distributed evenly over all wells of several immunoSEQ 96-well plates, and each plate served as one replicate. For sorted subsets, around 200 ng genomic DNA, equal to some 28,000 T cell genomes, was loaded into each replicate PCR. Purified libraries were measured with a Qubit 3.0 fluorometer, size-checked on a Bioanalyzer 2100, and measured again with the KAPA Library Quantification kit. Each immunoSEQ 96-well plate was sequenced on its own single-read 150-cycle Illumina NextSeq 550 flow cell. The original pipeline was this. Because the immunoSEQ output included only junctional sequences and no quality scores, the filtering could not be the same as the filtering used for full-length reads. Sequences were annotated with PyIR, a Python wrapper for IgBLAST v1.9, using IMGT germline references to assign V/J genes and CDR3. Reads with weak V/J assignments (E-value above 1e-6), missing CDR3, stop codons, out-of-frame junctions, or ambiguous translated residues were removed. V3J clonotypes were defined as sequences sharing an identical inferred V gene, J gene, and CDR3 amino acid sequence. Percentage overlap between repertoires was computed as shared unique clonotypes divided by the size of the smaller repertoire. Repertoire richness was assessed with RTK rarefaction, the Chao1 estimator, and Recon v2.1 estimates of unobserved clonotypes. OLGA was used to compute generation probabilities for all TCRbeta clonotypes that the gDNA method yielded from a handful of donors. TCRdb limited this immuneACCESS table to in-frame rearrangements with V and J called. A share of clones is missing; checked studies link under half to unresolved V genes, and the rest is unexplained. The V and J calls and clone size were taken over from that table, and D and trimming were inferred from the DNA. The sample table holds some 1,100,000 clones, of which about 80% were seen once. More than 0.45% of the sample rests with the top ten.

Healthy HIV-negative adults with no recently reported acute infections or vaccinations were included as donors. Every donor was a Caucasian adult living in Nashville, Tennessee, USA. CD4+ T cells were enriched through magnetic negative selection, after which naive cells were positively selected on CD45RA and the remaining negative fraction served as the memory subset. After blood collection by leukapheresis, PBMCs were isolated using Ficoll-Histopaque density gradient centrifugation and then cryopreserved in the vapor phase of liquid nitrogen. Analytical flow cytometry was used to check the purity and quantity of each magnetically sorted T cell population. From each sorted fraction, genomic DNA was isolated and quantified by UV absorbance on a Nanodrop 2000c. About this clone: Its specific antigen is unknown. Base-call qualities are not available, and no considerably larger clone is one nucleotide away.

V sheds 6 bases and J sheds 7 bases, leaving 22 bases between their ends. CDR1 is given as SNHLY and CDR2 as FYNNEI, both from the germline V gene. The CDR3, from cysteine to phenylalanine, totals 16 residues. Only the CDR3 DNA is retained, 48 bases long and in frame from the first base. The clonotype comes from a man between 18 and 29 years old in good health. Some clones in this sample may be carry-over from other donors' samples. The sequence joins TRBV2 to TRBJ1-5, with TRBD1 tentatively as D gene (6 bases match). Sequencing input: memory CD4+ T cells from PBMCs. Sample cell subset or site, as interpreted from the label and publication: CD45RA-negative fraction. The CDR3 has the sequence CASSPGNRQAQQPQHF. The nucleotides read TGTGCCAGCAGCCCCGGCAATAGACAGGCCCAGCAGCCCCAGCATTTT.